What follows is one T cell receptor (beta chain) and its context. Its target is not known. The CDR3 has 15 amino acids. CDR1 is ENHRY, CDR2 SYGVKD, per germline. The V and J ends lost 7 bases and 4 bases, in that order; junction bases with no gene match: 4. These patients, aged 18 to 65, had recently diagnosed hyperthyroidism lasting under 2 months. TCR beta CDR3 sequences were amplified from RNA transcripts. With the HTBI primer set, the TCR CDR3 went through a first round of RT-PCR. TCRdb fed the multiplex PCR reads into MiXCR, producing one record per CDR3 protein. The data contain 300,000 to 450,000 distinct CDR3 sequences, approximately 25% of them singletons. These data belong to a study of T cells in Graves' hyperthyroidism and ophthalmopathy. Study-level information: Peripheral blood was obtained at initial diagnosis, preceding any treatment. Study outcomes and limitations: In the blood, most expanded thyroid clonotypes above 0.001 appeared as well. From stable hyperthyroidism, ophthalmopathy was set apart by a 13 V-J model.

This clonotype originated in a man aged 45-65 years with Graves' hyperthyroidism. Sequencing used blood. The genes are TRBV10-3 and TRBJ2-1, with 13 bases matching TRBD2. The CDR3 is CAIMGTSGIYNEQFF. DNA of the CDR3: TGTGCCATCATGGGGACTAGCGGGATTTACAATGAGCAGTTCTTC.